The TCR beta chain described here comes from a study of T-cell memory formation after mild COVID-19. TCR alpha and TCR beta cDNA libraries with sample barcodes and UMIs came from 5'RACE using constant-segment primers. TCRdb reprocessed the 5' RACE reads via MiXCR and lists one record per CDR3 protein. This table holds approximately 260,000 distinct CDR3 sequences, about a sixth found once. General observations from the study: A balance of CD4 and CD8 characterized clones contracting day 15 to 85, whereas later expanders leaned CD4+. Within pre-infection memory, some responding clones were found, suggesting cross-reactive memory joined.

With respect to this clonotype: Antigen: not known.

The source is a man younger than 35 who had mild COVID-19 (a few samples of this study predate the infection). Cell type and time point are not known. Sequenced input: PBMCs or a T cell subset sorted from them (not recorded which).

The CDR3 spells CASSYAGQDGLGQYF. The CDR3 bases are TGTGCCAGCAGTTACGCGGGACAGGACGGTCTGGGGCAGTACTTC. The chain couples TRBV6-6 to TRBJ2-7; 8 bases are shared with TRBD1. V dropped 2 bases and J dropped 9; count of bases not matched to a gene: 12. This CDR3 comprises 15 residues. Germline V CDR1 and CDR2: MNHNY, SVGAGI (reference sequence).